These 13 T cell receptor beta chains were sequenced from one sample in a study of blood T cell repertoires in COVID-19. Repertoires were generated with immunoSEQ multiplex PCR, while TCRdb's copy carries only in-frame clones and drops some. The table records 200,000 to 250,000 clones, less than 85% of them present only once. The source material was peripheral blood. These receptors originate from a woman between 65 and 79 years old with acute or convalescent COVID-19.

The chain employs TRBV5-6 and TRBJ1-6; D unresolved. In germline, CDR1 is SGHDT, CDR2 YYEEEE. This CDR3 contains 15 residues. Trimming took off 4 bases at V and 8 bases at J, with 16 bases between the two ends. CDR3 nucleotides: TGTGCCAGCAGCAGCACTCGGTCTCCCGATTCACCCCTCCACTTT. Translated, it gives CASSSTRSPDSPLHF.

The genes are TRBV10-2 and TRBJ2-2, with 9 bases matching TRBD2. CDR1 WSHSY and CDR2 SAAADI come from the germline V gene. The ends lost 0 bases at V and 6 bases at J; junction bases unmatched: 5. This CDR3 region has 16 residues. The CDR3 loop reads CASSESRTSVPGELFF. DNA for the CDR3: TGCGCCAGCAGTGAGTCGCGGACTAGCGTTCCCGGGGAGCTGTTTTTT.

The chain employs TRBV6-5 and TRBJ2-7, with 9 bases fitting TRBD2. Trimming at V came to 5 bases and at J to 5 bases, leaving 7 bases not matched to a gene. The CDR3 covers 14 residues. Germline CDR1 is MNHEY and CDR2 is SVGAGI. The CDR3 protein is CASSRSGTSHEQYF. The CDR3 DNA follows: TGTGCCAGCAGTCGTTCCGGGACTAGCCACGAGCAGTACTTC.

The chain combines TRBV18 with TRBJ2-3; 10 nucleotides align to TRBD2. V shed 3 bases and J 5 bases; nucleotides not matched to a gene: 2. This CDR3 comprises 14 residues. Germline V gene data show CDR1 as KGHSH and CDR2 as LQKENI. Written as DNA, the CDR3 is TGTGCCAGCTCACCGGCTAGCGGGGGAGATACGCAGTATTTT. Translating gives CASSPASGGDTQYF.

The chain has TRBV7-3 and TRBJ2-5; 13 nucleotides agree with TRBD2. V lost 2 bases, J lost 3 bases, and 3 bases stayed unmatched. Germline lookup yields CDR1 SGHTA and CDR2 FQGTGA. This CDR3 region has 16 residues. This chain's CDR3 is CASSLSGLAGKETQYF. CDR3 nucleotides: TGTGCCAGCAGCTTATCGGGACTAGCGGGGAAAGAGACCCAGTACTTC.

J is TRBJ1-1 and V is TRBV2, with D unresolved. This CDR3 contains 14 residues. Germline-derived CDR1 and CDR2 are SNHLY and FYNNEI. Trimming took off 5 bases at V and 5 bases at J, with 15 bases between the two ends. The CDR3 DNA sequence: TGTGCCAGCAGTTTGGAGGTTGTGGGGACTGAAGCTTTCTTT. Translating gives CASSLEVVGTEAFF. Full variable domain (missing parts from reference TRBV2 and TRBJ1-1): EPEVTQTPSHQVTQMGQEVILRCVPISNHLYFYWYRQILGQKVEFLVSFYNNEISEKSEIFDDQFSVERPDGSNFTLKIRSTKLEDSAMYFCASSLEVVGTEAFFGQGTRLTVV.

V is TRBV4-3 and J is TRBJ2-2, with TRBD2 matching over 10 bases. Looked up from germline, CDR1 is LGHNA and CDR2 is YSLEER. The CDR3 covers 19 residues. V lost 1 base, J lost 0 bases, and 8 bases stayed unmatched. CDR3 DNA sequence: TGCGCCAGCAGCCAAGCGGAGGGACTAGCGCACACGAACACCGGGGAGCTGTTTTTT. Translated: CASSQAEGLAHTNTGELFF.

The gene calls are TRBV5-1 and TRBJ2-2; 8 bases line up with TRBD2. V was pared by 7 bases and J by 0 bases, with 11 bases of the junction left unmatched. Looked up from germline, CDR1 is SGHRS and CDR2 is YFSETQ. This CDR3 has 17 amino acids. The CDR3 nucleotides are TGCGCCAGCTCCCGACTAGCGAGCAACGCGAACACCGGGGAGCTGTTTTTT. As protein: CASSRLASNANTGELFF.

V gene TRBV7-8 combines with J gene TRBJ1-4; perhaps TRBD1 as D (5 bases). In germline, CDR1 is SGHVS, CDR2 FQNEAQ. CDR3 length equals 16 residues. Trimming cost V 0 bases and J 0 bases, with 8 bases left between them. Here the CDR3 DNA reads TGTGCCAGCAGCTTAGCGGGGGGAACAACTAATGAAAAACTGTTTTTT. It specifies CASSLAGGTTNEKLFF.

This chain joins TRBV19 and TRBJ2-3, with D tentatively TRBD1 (6 bases). This CDR3 comprises 14 residues. Trimming cost V 11 bases and J 5 bases, with 20 bases left between them. CDR1 and CDR2 (germline): LNHDA, SQIVND (reference sequence). The DNA for the CDR3 is TGTGCCCTGTCGACAGGCGGTAGTGGAGATACGCAGTATTTT. It is translated as CALSTGGSGDTQYF.

The genes are TRBV21-1 and TRBJ2-2; TRBD1 is the table's D call, not checked against the DNA. TRBV21-1 is reported as a pseudogene. The CDR3 is 15 residues long. The CDR3 loop reads CASSKARAETGELFF. CDR3 bases: TGTGCCAGCAGCAAAGCCAGGGCTGAGACCGGGGAGCTGTTTTTT.

The chain combines TRBV18 with TRBJ2-7; possible D gene TRBD2, 5 bases. The CDR3 is 13 residues long. CDR1 and CDR2 (germline): KGHSH, LQKENI. The germline V and J ends were trimmed by 2 bases and 1 base, with 6 bases remaining between them. Here the CDR3 reads CASSPGSSYEQYF. The CDR3 coding sequence is TGTGCCAGCTCACCAGGGAGTTCCTACGAGCAGTACTTC.

The gene calls are TRBV2 and TRBJ1-4; TRBD1 aligns across 10 bases. Per germline, CDR1 SNHLY and CDR2 FYNNEI. With V trimmed by 6 bases and J by 3 bases, 4 bases remained unmatched. The CDR3 runs 15 residues. DNA for the CDR3: TGTGCCAGCAGGGGACAGGGGCAGGCTAATGAAAAACTGTTTTTT. Protein sequence: CASRGQGQANEKLFF.